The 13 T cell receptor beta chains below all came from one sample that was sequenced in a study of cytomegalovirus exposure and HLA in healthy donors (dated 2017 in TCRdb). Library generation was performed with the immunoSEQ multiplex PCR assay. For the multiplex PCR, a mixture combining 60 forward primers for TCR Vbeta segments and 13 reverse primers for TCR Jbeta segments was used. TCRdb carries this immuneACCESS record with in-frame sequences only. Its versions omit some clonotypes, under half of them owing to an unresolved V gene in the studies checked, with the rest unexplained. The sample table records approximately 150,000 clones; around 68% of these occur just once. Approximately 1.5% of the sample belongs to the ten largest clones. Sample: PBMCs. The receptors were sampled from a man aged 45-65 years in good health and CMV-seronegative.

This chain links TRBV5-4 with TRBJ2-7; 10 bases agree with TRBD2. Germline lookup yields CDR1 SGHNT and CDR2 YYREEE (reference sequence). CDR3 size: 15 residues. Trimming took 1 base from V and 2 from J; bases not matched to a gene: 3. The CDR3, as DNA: TGTGCCAGCAGCTTGCAACTAGCGGGGACCTACGAGCAGTACTTC. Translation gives CASSLQLAGTYEQYF.

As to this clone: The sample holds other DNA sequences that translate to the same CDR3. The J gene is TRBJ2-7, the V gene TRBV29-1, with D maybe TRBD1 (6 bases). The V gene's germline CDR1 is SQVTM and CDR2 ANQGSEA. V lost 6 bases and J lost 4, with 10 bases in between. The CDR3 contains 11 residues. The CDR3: CSVAQGYEQYF. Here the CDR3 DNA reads TGCAGCGTAGCCCAGGGGTACGAGCAGTACTTC.

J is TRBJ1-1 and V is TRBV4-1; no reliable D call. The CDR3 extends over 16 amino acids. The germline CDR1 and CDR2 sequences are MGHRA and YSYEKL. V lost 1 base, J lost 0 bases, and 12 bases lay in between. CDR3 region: CASSQGGGSMNTEAFF. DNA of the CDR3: TGCGCCAGCAGCCAAGGAGGTGGGAGCATGAACACTGAAGCTTTCTTT.

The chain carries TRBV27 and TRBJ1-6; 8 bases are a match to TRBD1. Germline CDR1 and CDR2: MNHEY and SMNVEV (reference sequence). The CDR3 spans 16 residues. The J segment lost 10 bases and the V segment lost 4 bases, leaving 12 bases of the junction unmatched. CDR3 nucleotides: TGTGCCAGCAGTTCCGGGTTTCTACAGGGGGGATCACCCCTCCACTTT. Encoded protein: CASSSGFLQGGSPLHF.

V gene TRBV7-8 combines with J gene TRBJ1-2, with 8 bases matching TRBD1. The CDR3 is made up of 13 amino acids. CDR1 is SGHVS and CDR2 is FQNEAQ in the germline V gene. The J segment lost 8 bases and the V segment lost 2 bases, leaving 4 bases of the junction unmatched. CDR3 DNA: TGTGCCAGCAGCTTACAGGGGGCGCGGGGCTACACCTTC. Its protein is CASSLQGARGYTF.

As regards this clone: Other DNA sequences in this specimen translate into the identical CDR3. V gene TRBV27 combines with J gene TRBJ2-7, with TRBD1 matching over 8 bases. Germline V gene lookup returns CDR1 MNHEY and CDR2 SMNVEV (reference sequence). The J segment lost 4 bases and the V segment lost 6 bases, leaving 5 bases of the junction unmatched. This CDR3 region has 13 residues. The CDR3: CASSLQGEYEQYF. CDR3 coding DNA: TGTGCCAGCAGCCTACAGGGGGAATACGAGCAGTACTTC.

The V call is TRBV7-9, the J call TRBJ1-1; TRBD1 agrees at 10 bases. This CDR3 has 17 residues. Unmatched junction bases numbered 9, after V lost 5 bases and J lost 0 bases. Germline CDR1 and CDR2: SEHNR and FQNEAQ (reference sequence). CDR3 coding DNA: TGTGCCAGCAGCGCCATTGACAGGGGGCGCCTGAACACTGAAGCTTTCTTT. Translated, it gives CASSAIDRGRLNTEAFF.

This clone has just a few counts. CDR3 protein: CASSRRQVYQETQYF. The CDR3 bases are TGTGCCAGCAGCCGCCGACAGGTGTACCAAGAGACCCAGTACTTC. J is TRBJ2-5 and V is TRBV28; a weak D match, TRBD1 (6 bases). CDR3 length: 15 residues. CDR1 is MDHEN, CDR2 SYDVKM, per germline. Trimming removed 6 bases from V and 0 bases from J, with 14 bases in between. Full variable domain (remainder filled in from reference TRBV28 and TRBJ2-5): DVKVTQSSRYLVKRTGEKVFLECVQDMDHENMFWYRQDPGLGLRLIYFSYDVKMKEKGDIPEGYSVSREKKERFSLILESASTNQTSMYLCASSRRQVYQETQYFGPGTRLLVL.

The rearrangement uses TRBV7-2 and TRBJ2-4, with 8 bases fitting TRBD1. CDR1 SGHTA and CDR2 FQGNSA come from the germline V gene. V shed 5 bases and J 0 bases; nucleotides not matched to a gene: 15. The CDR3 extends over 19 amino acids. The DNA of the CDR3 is TGTGCCAGCAGCCCCCGAGGCAGGGGGCAGGTGGTAGCCAAAAACATTCAGTACTTC. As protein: CASSPRGRGQVVAKNIQYF.

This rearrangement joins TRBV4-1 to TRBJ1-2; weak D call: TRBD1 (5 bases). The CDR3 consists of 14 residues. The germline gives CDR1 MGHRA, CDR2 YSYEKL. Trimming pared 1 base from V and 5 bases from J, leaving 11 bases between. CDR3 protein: CASSQASGGYGYTF. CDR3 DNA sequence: TGCGCCAGCAGCCAAGCTTCTGGGGGGTATGGCTACACCTTC.

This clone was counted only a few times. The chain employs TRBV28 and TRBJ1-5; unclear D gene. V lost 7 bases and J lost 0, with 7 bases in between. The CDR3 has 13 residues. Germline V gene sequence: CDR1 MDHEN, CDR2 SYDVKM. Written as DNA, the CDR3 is TGTGCCAGCACCAGTCATAGCAATCAGCCCCAGCATTTT. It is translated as CASTSHSNQPQHF.

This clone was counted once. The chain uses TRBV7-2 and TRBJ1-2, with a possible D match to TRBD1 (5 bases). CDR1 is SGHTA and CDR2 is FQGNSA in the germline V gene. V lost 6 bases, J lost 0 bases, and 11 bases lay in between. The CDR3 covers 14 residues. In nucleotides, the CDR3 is TGTGCCAGCAGTTCCTCAGGGACTAACTATGGCTACACCTTC. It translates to CASSSSGTNYGYTF.

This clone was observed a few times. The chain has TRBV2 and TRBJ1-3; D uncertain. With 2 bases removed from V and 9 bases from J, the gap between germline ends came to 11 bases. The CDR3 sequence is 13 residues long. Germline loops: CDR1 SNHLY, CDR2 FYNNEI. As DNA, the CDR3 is TGTGCCAGCAGTGAAAATCCGGGTAGCACCATATATTTT. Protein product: CASSENPGSTIYF.